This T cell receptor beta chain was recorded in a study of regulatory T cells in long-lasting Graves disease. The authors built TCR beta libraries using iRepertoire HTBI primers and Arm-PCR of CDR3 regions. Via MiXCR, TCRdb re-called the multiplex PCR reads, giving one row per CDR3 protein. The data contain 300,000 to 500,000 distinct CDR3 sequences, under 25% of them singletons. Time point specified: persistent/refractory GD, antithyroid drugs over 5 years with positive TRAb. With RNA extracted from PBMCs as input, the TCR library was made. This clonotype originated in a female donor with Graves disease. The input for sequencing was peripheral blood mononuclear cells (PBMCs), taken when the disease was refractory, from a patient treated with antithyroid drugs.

The CDR3 here is CASSFGREKLFF. The CDR3 DNA is TGTGCCAGCAGCTTTGGACGTGAAAAACTGTTTTTT. The J gene is TRBJ1-4, the V gene TRBV11-2; D is unresolved. In germline, CDR1 is SGHAT, CDR2 FQNNGV. V was pared by 3 bases and J by 7 bases, with 6 bases between. The CDR3 sequence is 12 residues long.